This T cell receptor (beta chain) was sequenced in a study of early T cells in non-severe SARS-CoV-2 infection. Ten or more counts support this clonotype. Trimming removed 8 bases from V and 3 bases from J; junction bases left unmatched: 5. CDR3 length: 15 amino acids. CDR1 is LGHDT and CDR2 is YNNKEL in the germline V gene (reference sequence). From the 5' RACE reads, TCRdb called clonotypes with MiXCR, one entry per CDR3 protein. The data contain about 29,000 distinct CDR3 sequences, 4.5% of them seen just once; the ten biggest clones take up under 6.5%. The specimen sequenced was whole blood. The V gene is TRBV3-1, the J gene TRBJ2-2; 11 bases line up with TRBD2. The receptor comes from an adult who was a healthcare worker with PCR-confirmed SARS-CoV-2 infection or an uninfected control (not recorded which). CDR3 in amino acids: CASAGGLADTGELFF. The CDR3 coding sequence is TGTGCCAGCGCCGGGGGACTAGCGGACACCGGGGAGCTGTTTTTT.